Below, one TCR beta chain is given with its context. Its antigen is unknown. It is likely a read error, because the conserved phenylalanine at the end of the CDR3 is missing. No DNA is shown, since the ends of the CDR3 on it are uncertain; the CDR3 is the one TCRdb lists. The PCR was carried out with 60 Vbeta primers and 13 Jbeta primers. Original analysis: Roughly 11 million shared chains were among the approximately 80 million unique TCR beta chains that a later analysis counted. Measured with immunoSEQ multiplex PCR; TCRdb has only the in-frame clones, and not every one. V, J and clone size are taken as reported in that table, and D and trimming were inferred from the DNA itself. The table has some 190,000 clones, around three quarters seen once. This specimen belongs to a study of cytomegalovirus exposure and HLA in healthy donors. Study-level points and caveats: Later, an analysis showed that TCR beta chains associated with HLA were more clonally expanded than others that were equally common. The study recorded 160 or so TCR beta chains that were cytomegalovirus-associated. The authors excluded some V segments, including TRBV6-2 and TRBV6-3, as indistinguishable.

The CDR3 contains 9 residues when both ends are counted. The germline V gene has CDR1 LGHNA and CDR2 YSLEER. V is TRBV4-3 and J is TRBJ1-2. The sequenced sample was PBMCs. This clonotype was sampled from a woman in her twenties or thirties in good health and CMV-seronegative. CDR3 residues: CASSQGPPG.